The 8 T cell receptor beta chains below come from one sample, sequenced in a study of human CD8 memory T cell subsets. UMI-labeled 5' RACE was used, and it produced the TCR beta libraries. From its re-call of the 5' RACE reads, TCRdb lists each CDR3 protein once, without DNA. The listing records some 4,100 distinct CDR3 sequences. The specimen was CD8+ effector memory T cells (TEM) sorted from PBMCs. Described subset: effector memory CD8 T cells, CCR7- CD45RO+ CD95+. Receptors originate from a human donor in good health.

This clonotype registers medium-sized (0.01 to 0.1%) by frequency. The chain carries TRBV5-5 and TRBJ1-4. CDR3 length equals 13 residues. Germline V gene lookup returns CDR1 SGHKS and CDR2 YYEKEE (reference sequence). Here the CDR3 reads CASSLDLNEKLFF. Supplemented by reference TRBV5-5 and TRBJ1-4, the full variable domain reads DAGVTQSPTHLIKTRGQQVTLRCSPISGHKSVSWYQQVLGQGPQFIFQYYEKEERGRGNFPDRFSARQFPNYSSELNVNALLLGDSALYLCASSLDLNEKLFFGSGTQLSVL.

V is TRBV12-3 or TRBV12-4 and J is TRBJ2-1; no DNA is available, so the TRBD2 call from TCRdb remains unchecked. The CDR3 loop spans 16 amino acids. The chain's CDR3 is CASSPSGTRVYNEQFF.

The chain carries TRBV4-3 and TRBJ1-2. The CDR3 runs 14 residues. CDR1 is LGHNA and CDR2 is YSLEER in the germline V gene. The CDR3 loop reads CASSQERNHYGYTF.

This rearrangement joins TRBV6-4 to TRBJ2-1; TCRdb names TRBD2, which stays unverified in the absence of DNA. Germline V gene lookup returns CDR1 MRHNA and CDR2 SNTAGT. This CDR3 region has 15 residues. This CDR3 reads CASSDSSGGANEQFF.

This rearrangement joins TRBV20-1 to TRBJ1-5; TCRdb lists TRBD1, though no DNA is available to test this call. CDR1 DFQATT and CDR2 SNEGSKA come from the germline V gene (reference sequence). The CDR3 spans 19 residues. CDR3 residues: CSARDYGTGDLPSNQPQHF.

J is TRBJ2-1 and V is TRBV28; TCRdb proposes TRBD2, but this gene call is untestable without DNA. In germline, CDR1 is MDHEN, CDR2 SYDVKM. This CDR3 has 14 amino acids. The CDR3 sequence: CASREGDGYNEQFF.

By frequency, this clonotype is medium-sized (0.01 to 0.1%). The V call is TRBV20-1, the J call TRBJ1-1; TCRdb lists TRBD1, though no DNA is available to test this call. The CDR3 spans 15 residues. Germline lookup yields CDR1 DFQATT and CDR2 SNEGSKA (reference sequence). CDR3 in amino acids: CSATRQGSENTEAFF.

The chain recombines TRBV7-8 with TRBJ1-4. Germline CDR1 and CDR2: SGHVS and FQNEAQ. This CDR3 has 15 residues. CDR3 in amino acids: CASSLGPSNREKLFF.